The present T cell receptor (beta chain) was sequenced within a study of blood T cell repertoires in COVID-19 (dated by TCRdb to 2018 to 2021). For context, the study as a whole: Collaborator samples came from the United States, Italy and Spain and covered acute and convalescent phases of COVID-19. The prospective study material was composed of cDNA or gDNA derived from T cells, B-cell-depleted T cells, or PBMCs. Subjects who had been exposed to COVID-19, were actively infected with it, or had recovered from it provided the deeply sampled blood TCRbeta repertoires that made up the dataset. A freely available public database, intended as a resource for researchers studying the immune response to SARS-CoV-2, is where the repertoires were released. The samples were drawn from the first 160 participants of the ongoing ImmuneRACE study and from over 950 subjects provided by 6 global collaborators. The sample metadata nearly always contained a de-identified subject ID, COVID-19 status, age in years and sex. Where available, HLA class I and class II types were obtained from metadata supplied by the sample provider rather than from assay-based typing. Results the study describes overall, beyond this receptor: The quantity of clinical and demographic metadata differed by source and by participant and was supplied without curation.

Notes on this clone: It lacks a known antigen. No much larger clone exists at a distance of one base, and base qualities are not known.

Reading the germline V gene (reference sequence) gives CDR1 MNHNY and CDR2 SVGAGI. From the cysteine through the phenylalanine, the CDR3 covers 14 amino acids. Only the CDR3 part of the read is kept: 42 bases, read in frame from the first base. Trimming costs V 8 bases and J 2 bases, and their ends lie 13 bases apart. Whole blood was collected in K2EDTA tubes by collaborating institutions according to the institutions' own protocols. For TCRbeta analysis, collaborators shipped samples in one of three forms: frozen whole blood, isolated PBMCs, or DNA extracted from either of those sample types. The immunoSEQ Assay, a bias-controlled multiplex PCR, was used to amplify TCRbeta CDR3 regions from genomic DNA. The authors processed their data as follows. The number of nucleated cells in each sample was estimated from the amplification of reference gene primers within the assay. To quantify the absolute abundance of each unique TCRbeta CDR3 rearrangement, sequence reads were collapsed and filtered. For each sample, productive Simpson clonality was calculated as the square root of Simpson's diversity index across productive rearrangements. TCRdb took over this immuneACCESS table, retaining in-frame rearrangements with V and J assigned. Such tables are incomplete; in checked studies, under half of the missing clones stem from an unresolved V gene, and the remainder is unexplained. V and J calls and clone size are as listed in that table; D and trimming were resolved from the DNA. A total of 210,000 or so clones appear in this sample, 88% of them only once. Jointly, the top ten make up about 2.5% of the sample.

The specimen sequenced was peripheral blood. This chain joins TRBV6-6 to TRBJ1-5; too little of a D gene remains to name it. The sequence derives from a woman aged 55-75 years with acute or convalescent COVID-19. Read as DNA, the sequence is TGTGCCAGCCACAAAGGTGAGGGCAATCAGCCCCAGCATTTT. It codes for CASHKGEGNQPQHF.